This T cell receptor beta chain came from a study of cytomegalovirus exposure and HLA in healthy donors. CDR3 length: 14 residues. Germline CDR1 and CDR2: SGHRS and YFSETQ. The V segment lost 4 bases and the J segment 2 bases; nucleotides outside the gene matches: 3. Vbeta (60) and Jbeta (13) primers were used in the PCR. This table comes from immunoSEQ multiplex PCR, and its TCRdb copy is limited to in-frame clones, with some not included. In all, the sample yields 75,000 to 95,000 clones. The sample taken for sequencing was PBMCs. This receptor was identified in a woman aged 60-75 years in good health and CMV-seronegative. The rearrangement links TRBV5-1 to TRBJ1-3; TRBD1 aligns across 7 bases. CDR3 sequence (DNA): TGCGCCAGCAGCCTACAGGGGACTGGAAACACCATATATTTT. It translates to CASSLQGTGNTIYF.